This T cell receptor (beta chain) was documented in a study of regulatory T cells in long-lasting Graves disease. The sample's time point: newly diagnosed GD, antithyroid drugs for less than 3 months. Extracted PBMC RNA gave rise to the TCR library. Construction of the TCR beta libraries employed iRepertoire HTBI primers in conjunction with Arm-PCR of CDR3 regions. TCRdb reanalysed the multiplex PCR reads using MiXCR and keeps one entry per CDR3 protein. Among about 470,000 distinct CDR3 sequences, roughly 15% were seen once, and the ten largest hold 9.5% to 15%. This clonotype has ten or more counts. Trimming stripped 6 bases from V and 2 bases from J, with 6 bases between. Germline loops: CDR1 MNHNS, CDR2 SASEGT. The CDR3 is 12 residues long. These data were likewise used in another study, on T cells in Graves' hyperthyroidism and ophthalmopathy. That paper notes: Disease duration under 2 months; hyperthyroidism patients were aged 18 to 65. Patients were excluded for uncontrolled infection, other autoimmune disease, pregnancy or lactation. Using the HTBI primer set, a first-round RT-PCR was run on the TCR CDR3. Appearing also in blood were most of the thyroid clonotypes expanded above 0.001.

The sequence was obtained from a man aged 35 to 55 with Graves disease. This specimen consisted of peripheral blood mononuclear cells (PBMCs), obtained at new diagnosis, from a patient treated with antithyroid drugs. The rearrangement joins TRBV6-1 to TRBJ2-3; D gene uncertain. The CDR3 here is CASRLHTDTQYF. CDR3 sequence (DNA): TGTGCCAGCAGACTGCACACAGATACGCAGTATTTT.